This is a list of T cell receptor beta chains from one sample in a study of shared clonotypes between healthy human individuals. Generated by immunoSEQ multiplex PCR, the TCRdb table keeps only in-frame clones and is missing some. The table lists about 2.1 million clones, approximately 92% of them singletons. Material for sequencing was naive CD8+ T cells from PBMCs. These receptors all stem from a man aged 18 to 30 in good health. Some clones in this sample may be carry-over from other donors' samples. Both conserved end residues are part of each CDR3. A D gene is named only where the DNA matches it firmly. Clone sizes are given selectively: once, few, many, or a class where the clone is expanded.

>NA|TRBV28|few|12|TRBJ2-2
CASRAYTGELFF
TGTGCCAGCAGAGCTTACACCGGGGAGCTGTTTTTT
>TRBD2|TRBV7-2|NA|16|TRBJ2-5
CASSLNSGRAGETQYF
TGTGCCAGCAGCTTAAATAGCGGGAGGGCAGGAGAGACCCAGTACTTC
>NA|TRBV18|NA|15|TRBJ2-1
CASSSTPGRDNEQFF
TGTGCCAGCTCATCCACCCCGGGTAGGGACAATGAGCAGTTCTTC
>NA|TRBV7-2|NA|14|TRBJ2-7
CASSLNPALSEQYF
TGTGCCAGCAGCTTAAATCCGGCCTTATCGGAGCAGTACTTC
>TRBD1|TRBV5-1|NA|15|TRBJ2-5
CASSQGTGLLETQYF
TGCGCCAGCAGCCAAGGGACAGGCCTGTTAGAGACCCAGTACTTC
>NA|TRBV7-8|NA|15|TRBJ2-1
CASSPTGDSYNEQFF
TGTGCCAGCAGCCCGACTGGGGATTCCTACAATGAGCAGTTCTTC
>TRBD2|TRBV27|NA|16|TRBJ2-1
CASSNLGGSPYNEQFF
TGTGCCAGCAGTAACCTCGGCGGGAGCCCCTACAATGAGCAGTTCTTC
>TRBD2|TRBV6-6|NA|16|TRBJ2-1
CASSYSGGAEYNEQFF
TGTGCCAGCAGTTACTCGGGAGGGGCTGAATACAATGAGCAGTTCTTC
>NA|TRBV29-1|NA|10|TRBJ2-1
CSVRGNEQFF
TGCAGCGTTAGGGGGAACGAGCAGTTCTTC
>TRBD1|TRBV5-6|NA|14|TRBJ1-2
CASSSRGQAYGYTF
TGTGCCAGCAGCTCCCGAGGACAGGCCTATGGCTACACCTTC
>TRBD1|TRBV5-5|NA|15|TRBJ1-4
CASSLPGQGKEKLFF
TGTGCCAGCAGCTTGCCGGGACAGGGCAAGGAAAAACTGTTTTTT
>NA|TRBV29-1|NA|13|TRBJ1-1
CSVRAGWDTEAFF
TGCAGCGTTAGGGCAGGGTGGGACACTGAAGCTTTCTTT
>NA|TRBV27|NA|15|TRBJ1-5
CASSLLGNSNQPQHF
TGTGCCAGCAGTTTACTCGGGAATAGCAATCAGCCCCAGCATTTT
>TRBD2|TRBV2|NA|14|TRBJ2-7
CASSLGGWAGEQYF
TGTGCCAGCAGCTTGGGAGGGTGGGCTGGTGAGCAGTACTTC
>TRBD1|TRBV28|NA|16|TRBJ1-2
CASSLYRDRVYYGYTF
TGTGCCAGCAGTCTTTACCGGGACAGGGTTTACTATGGCTACACCTTC
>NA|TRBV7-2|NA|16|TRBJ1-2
CASSLVIMGQDYGYTF
TGTGCCAGCAGCTTAGTTATAATGGGGCAAGACTATGGCTACACCTTC
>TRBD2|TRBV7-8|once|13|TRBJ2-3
CASSLALGGSQYF
TGTGCCAGCAGCTTAGCGCTCGGGGGGTCGCAGTATTTT
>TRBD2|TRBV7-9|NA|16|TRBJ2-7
CASSLFSGRETYEQYF
TGTGCCAGCAGCTTATTCAGCGGGAGAGAAACCTACGAGCAGTACTTC
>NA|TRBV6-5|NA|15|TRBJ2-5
CASSYSNRERETQYF
TGTGCCAGCAGTTACTCTAACAGGGAGAGAGAGACCCAGTACTTC
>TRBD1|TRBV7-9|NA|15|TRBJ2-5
CASSRRQGNQETQYF
TGTGCCAGCAGCCGAAGACAGGGGAACCAAGAGACCCAGTACTTC
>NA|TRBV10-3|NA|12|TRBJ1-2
CAIRGGDDGYTF
TGTGCCATCAGGGGCGGGGACGATGGCTACACCTTC
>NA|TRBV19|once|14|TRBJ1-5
CASSMGLPRQPQHF
TGTGCCAGTAGTATGGGACTTCCTCGGCAGCCCCAGCATTTT
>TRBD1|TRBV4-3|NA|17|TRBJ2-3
CASSPTHRGLGSDTQYF
TGCGCCAGCAGCCCAACACACAGGGGGCTGGGATCAGATACGCAGTATTTT
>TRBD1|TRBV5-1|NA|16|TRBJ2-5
CASSEKGTVMQETQYF
TGCGCCAGCAGCGAAAAAGGGACAGTTATGCAAGAGACCCAGTACTTC
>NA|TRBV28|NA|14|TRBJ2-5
CASSFDSLMETQYF
TGTGCCAGCAGTTTCGACTCGCTGATGGAGACCCAGTACTTC
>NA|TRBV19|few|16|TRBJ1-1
CASTTPGGWLSTEAFF
TGTGCCAGTACCACCCCAGGAGGGTGGTTGAGCACTGAAGCTTTCTTT
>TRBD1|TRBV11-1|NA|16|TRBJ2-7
CASSLVPGTGFHEQYF
TGTGCCAGCAGCTTAGTCCCCGGGACAGGGTTTCACGAGCAGTACTTC
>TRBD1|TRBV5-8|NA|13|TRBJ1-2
CASSLVGQGRYTF
TGTGCCAGCAGCTTGGTGGGACAGGGGCGCTACACCTTC
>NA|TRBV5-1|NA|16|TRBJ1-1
CASSLATAAGGTEAFF
TGCGCCAGCAGCTTGGCTACGGCAGCCGGCGGGACTGAAGCTTTCTTT
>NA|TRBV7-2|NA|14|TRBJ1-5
CASSPRTGNQPQHF
TGTGCCAGCAGCCCCCGGACGGGGAATCAGCCCCAGCATTTT
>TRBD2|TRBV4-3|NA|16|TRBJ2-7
CASSQDGGRSSYEQYF
TGCGCCAGCAGCCAAGATGGCGGGAGATCCTCCTACGAGCAGTACTTC
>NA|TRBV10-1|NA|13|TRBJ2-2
CASSELTPGELFF
TGCGCCAGCAGTGAACTTACCCCGGGGGAGCTGTTTTTT
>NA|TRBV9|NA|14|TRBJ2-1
CASSVEILVDSPLF
TGTGCCAGCAGCGTAGAAATCCTCGTGGACTCCCCCCTCTTC
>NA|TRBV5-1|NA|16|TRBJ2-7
CASSPLLQLKSYEQYF
TGCGCCAGCAGCCCCCTGTTGCAGCTGAAATCCTACGAGCAGTACTTC
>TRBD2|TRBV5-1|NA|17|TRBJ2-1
CASSLEESGRGRDEQFF
TGCGCCAGCAGCTTGGAAGAGAGCGGGAGAGGAAGGGATGAGCAGTTCTTC
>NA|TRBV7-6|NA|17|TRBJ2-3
CASSLRLGGTSTDTQYF
TGTGCCAGCAGCCTACGCCTCGGAGGCACTAGCACAGATACGCAGTATTTT
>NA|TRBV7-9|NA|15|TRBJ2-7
CASSFTPSATYEQYF
TGTGCCAGCAGCTTTACCCCTAGCGCTACCTACGAGCAGTACTTC
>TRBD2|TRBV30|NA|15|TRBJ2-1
CAWSPPGLTYNEQFF
TGTGCCTGGTCCCCCCCGGGACTAACCTACAATGAGCAGTTCTTC
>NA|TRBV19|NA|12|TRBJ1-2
CASTGLNYGYTF
TGTGCCAGCACGGGCCTTAACTATGGCTACACCTTC
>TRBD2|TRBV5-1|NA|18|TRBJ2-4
CASSPGREGGWSKNIQYF
TGCGCCAGCAGCCCTGGAAGGGAGGGAGGCTGGAGCAAAAACATTCAGTACTTC
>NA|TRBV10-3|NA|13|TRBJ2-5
CAISEENQETQYF
TGTGCCATCAGTGAAGAGAACCAAGAGACCCAGTACTTC
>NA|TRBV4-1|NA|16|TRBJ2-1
CASSQDRWRAQNEQFF
TGCGCCAGCAGCCAAGATCGGTGGAGGGCGCAGAATGAGCAGTTCTTC
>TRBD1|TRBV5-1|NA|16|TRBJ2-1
CASSPTDRGRYNEQFF
TGCGCCAGCAGCCCAACCGACAGGGGGAGATACAATGAGCAGTTCTTC
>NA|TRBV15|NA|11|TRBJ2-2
CATTQTGELFF
TGTGCCACCACCCAGACCGGGGAGCTGTTTTTT
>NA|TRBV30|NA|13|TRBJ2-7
CAWREGRGYEQYF
TGTGCCTGGAGGGAGGGCAGGGGGTACGAGCAGTACTTC
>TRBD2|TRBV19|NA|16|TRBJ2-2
CAVHPSREGFPGELFF
TGTGCCGTACACCCCTCCCGGGAGGGCTTCCCCGGGGAGCTGTTTTTT
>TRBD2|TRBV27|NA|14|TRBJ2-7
CASSPGLVPIEQYF
TGTGCCAGCAGTCCGGGACTAGTTCCAATCGAGCAGTACTTC
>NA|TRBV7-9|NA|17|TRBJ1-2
CASSLARVRGTNYGYTF
TGTGCCAGCAGCTTAGCGCGCGTCAGGGGCACTAACTATGGCTACACCTTC
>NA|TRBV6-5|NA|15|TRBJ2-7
CASSYGSGQEYEQYF
TGTGCCAGCAGTTACGGCTCAGGGCAGGAGTACGAGCAGTACTTC
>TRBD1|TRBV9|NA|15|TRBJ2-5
CASSPQDRVTETQYF
TGTGCCAGCAGCCCACAGGACAGGGTTACGGAGACCCAGTACTTC
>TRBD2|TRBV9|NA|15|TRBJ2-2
CASSPGTSLAGELFF
TGTGCCAGCAGCCCCGGGACTAGTTTGGCCGGGGAGCTGTTTTTT
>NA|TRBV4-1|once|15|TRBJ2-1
CASSQDKGPNNEQFF
TGCGCCAGCAGCCAAGATAAGGGACCCAACAATGAGCAGTTCTTC
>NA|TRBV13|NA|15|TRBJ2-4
CASSVLGFDKNIQYF
TGTGCCAGCAGCGTCCTGGGGTTTGACAAAAACATTCAGTACTTC